This T cell receptor (beta chain) was identified during a study of control samples from healthy donors and cancer patients. CDR1 is MNHEY and CDR2 is SVGAGI in the germline V gene. Trimming removed 4 bases from V and 7 bases from J; junction bases left unmatched: 5. The CDR3 runs to 15 residues. Sequenced by immunoSEQ multiplex PCR; TCRdb stores in-frame clones only, minus some. The table includes about 120,000 clones, 70% to 90% detected once. Sequencing was carried out using blood. The sequence came from a man between 60 and 75 years old in good health. The rearrangement uses TRBV6-5 and TRBJ1-4; TRBD1 matches at 11 bases. The CDR3 loop is CASSFSGTGGEKLFF. The CDR3 DNA reads as TGTGCCAGCAGTTTCTCCGGGACAGGGGGTGAAAAACTGTTTTTT.